This T cell receptor beta chain was captured in a study of T cell responses to AZD1222 COVID-19 vaccine. Details on this clone: Its specificity is unknown.

Assay: immunoSEQ multiplex PCR; the TCRdb copy retains only in-frame clones and omits some. The sample holds approximately 80,000 clones, 75% to 90% seen once. Study-level results: Baseline seropositives among AZD1222 recipients totaled only six. There were mostly white British donors and more females than males, and clonal diversity was possibly underestimated.

CDR3 length: 16 residues. Germline V gene lookup returns CDR1 MNHEY and CDR2 SVGAGI. The trim removed 3 bases at V and 4 bases at J, leaving 6 bases unmatched. The origin of this receptor is an adult who received the AZD1222 COVID-19 vaccine. The chain joins TRBV6-5 to TRBJ2-2; TRBD2 aligns across 9 bases. The sample in question was peripheral blood, obtained 28 days after the second AZD1222 dose. CDR3 amino acids: CASSYNSGGTTGELFF. CDR3 sequence (DNA): TGTGCCAGCAGTTATAATAGCGGGGGCACCACCGGGGAGCTGTTTTTT.